This T cell receptor (beta chain) emerged from a study of regulatory T cells in long-lasting Graves disease. Study outcomes and limitations: Sharing of public clonotypes was greater in persistent patients (about 3,000) than in new patients (966).

This clonotype came up many times. The antigen is not known. In building TCR beta libraries, iRepertoire HTBI primers were used together with Arm-PCR of CDR3 regions. TCRdb analysed the multiplex PCR reads with MiXCR anew, one entry per CDR3 protein. Of roughly 520,000 distinct CDR3 sequences listed, around 12% were seen once; the top ten hold roughly 8.2%. The V gene's germline CDR1 is WNHNN and CDR2 SYGVQD (reference sequence). CDR3 length equals 16 residues. Trimming took 0 bases from V and 3 from J; bases not matched to a gene: 7. Time point in this sample: newly diagnosed GD, antithyroid drugs for less than 3 months. Following extraction of RNA from PBMCs, that RNA was used to make the TCR library. These data were also filed under a second study, of T cells in Graves' hyperthyroidism and ophthalmopathy. This second report adds: When ophthalmopathy did not progress within 18 months, Graves' hyperthyroidism was considered stable.

The source of this sequence is a woman between 25 and 40 years old with Graves disease. V gene TRBV10-1 combines with J gene TRBJ2-7, with 8 bases aligning to TRBD1. The sequencing here drew on peripheral blood mononuclear cells (PBMCs), taken at new diagnosis, from a patient treated with antithyroid drugs. In nucleotides, the CDR3 is TGCGCCAGCAGTGAGTCCCTAGGACAGGGAATCTACGAGCAGTACTTC. This gives the protein CASSESLGQGIYEQYF.